Following are 22 T cell receptor beta chains from one sample sequenced in a study of OX40 agonist ivuxolimab in advanced cancers. Libraries were prepared by immunoSEQ multiplex PCR; TCRdb keeps only in-frame clonotypes and omits some of them. The sample consists of more than 85,000 clones, more than 80% of them appearing once. The sequencing here drew on CD4+ or CD8+ T cells sorted from blood, taken in a trial of the OX40 agonist ivuxolimab. The source is an adult with an advanced solid tumor such as melanoma, head and neck, liver or kidney cancer.

This clone is a singleton in its sample. The J gene is TRBJ2-5, the V gene TRBV11-2, with D unresolved. The CDR3 covers 15 residues. V was pared by 1 base and J by 5 bases, with 14 bases between. Germline values: CDR1 SGHAT, CDR2 FQNNGV. The CDR3 spells CASSLVRVAEETQYF. CDR3 sequence (DNA): TGTGCCAGCAGCTTAGTTCGGGTGGCCGAGGAGACCCAGTACTTC.

The gene calls are TRBV28 and TRBJ2-7; D is undetermined. The CDR3 spans 12 residues. V was shortened by 2 bases and J by 4 bases, with 6 bases between the two germline ends. Per the germline V gene, CDR1 is MDHEN and CDR2 is SYDVKM. In DNA, the CDR3 is TGTGCCAGCAGTTTAGGACGGTACGAGCAGTACTTC. It is translated as CASSLGRYEQYF.

The chain has TRBV18 and TRBJ1-3; D is uncertain. Germline CDR1 and CDR2: KGHSH and LQKENI. This CDR3 is 15 amino acids long. Trimming took off 3 bases at V and 4 bases at J, with 13 bases between the two ends. CDR3 in amino acids: CASSPSPAKGNTIYF. The CDR3 DNA reads TGTGCCAGCTCACCTTCCCCCGCCAAAGGAAACACCATATATTTT.

In its sample, this clone was seen once. CDR3 bases: TGTGCCAGCAGCGCCTTGGGGGGAGGGAACACCGGGGAGCTGTTTTTT. Translation: CASSALGGGNTGELFF. The chain couples TRBV9 to TRBJ2-2; the D gene is possibly TRBD2 (6 bases). CDR1 is SGDLS, CDR2 YYNGEE, per germline. The germline V and J ends were trimmed by 3 bases and 1 base, with 13 bases remaining between them. The CDR3 runs to 16 residues.

CDR3 sequence (DNA): TGTGCCAGCAGTTTATTGGGGAATCGCTACGAGCAGTACTTC. It is translated as CASSLLGNRYEQYF. The V gene is TRBV27, the J gene TRBJ2-7; D ambiguous. Germline lookup yields CDR1 MNHEY and CDR2 SMNVEV (reference sequence). V was clipped by 1 base and J by 3 bases, with 10 bases between them. The CDR3 runs to 14 residues.

V usage is TRBV11-2 and J usage is TRBJ1-3; no reliable D call. The CDR3 totals 16 residues. Germline values: CDR1 SGHAT, CDR2 FQNNGV. V was shortened by 3 bases and J by 0 bases, with 12 bases between the two germline ends. DNA for the CDR3: TGTGCCAGCAGCTTGGGCGGCGGTTACTCTGGAAACACCATATATTTT. It is translated as CASSLGGGYSGNTIYF.

The chain has TRBV5-1 and TRBJ2-1; 8 nucleotides agree with TRBD1. The CDR3 loop spans 14 amino acids. J lost 6 bases, V lost 5 bases, and 7 bases had no gene match. Germline CDR1 is SGHRS and CDR2 is YFSETQ. The CDR3 bases are TGCGCCAGCAGTCCCGGGACAGGTTTCAATGAGCAGTTCTTC. This gives the protein CASSPGTGFNEQFF.

The V and J genes are TRBV28 and TRBJ2-3, with no clear D. The V gene lost 3 bases and the J gene lost 3 bases, with 7 bases spanning the gap. Germline V gives CDR1 MDHEN, CDR2 SYDVKM. The CDR3 totals 13 residues. The CDR3 sequence is CASSFSATDTQYF. DNA for the CDR3: TGTGCCAGCAGTTTCTCCGCGACAGATACGCAGTATTTT.

The rearrangement links TRBV5-1 to TRBJ2-5; 8 nucleotides agree with TRBD2. Germline V gives CDR1 SGHRS, CDR2 YFSETQ. The CDR3 length is 15 residues. Trimming at V came to 6 bases and at J to 5 bases, leaving 12 bases not matched to a gene. The CDR3 sequence: CASNPTGTSTETQYF. The CDR3 DNA reads TGCGCCAGCAACCCGACCGGGACTAGTACGGAGACCCAGTACTTC. Supplemented by reference TRBV5-1 and TRBJ2-5, the full variable domain reads KAGVTQTPRYLIKTRGQQVTLSCSPISGHRSVSWYQQTPGQGLQFLFEYFSETQRNKGNFPGRFSGRQFSNSRSEMNVSTLELGDSALYLCASNPTGTSTETQYFGPGTRLLVL.

V usage is TRBV7-2 and J usage is TRBJ1-5; the match to TRBD1 covers 9 bases. V shed 5 bases and J 1 base; nucleotides not matched to a gene: 12. The CDR3 runs to 18 residues. The germline V gene has CDR1 SGHTA and CDR2 FQGNSA. CDR3 amino acids: CASSHTGGSGMSNQPQHF. The CDR3 bases are TGTGCCAGCAGCCATACAGGGGGCTCGGGTATGAGCAATCAGCCCCAGCATTTT.

The J gene is TRBJ2-1, the V gene TRBV28, with D possibly TRBD2 on 6 matching bases. Germline loops: CDR1 MDHEN, CDR2 SYDVKM. V lost 2 bases and J 3 bases, leaving 17 bases between the germline ends. The CDR3 length is 17 residues. The CDR3 DNA reads TGTGCCAGCAGTTTAACTCGGTGGGACTCAGACTACAATGAGCAGTTCTTC. Translation gives CASSLTRWDSDYNEQFF.

This chain connects TRBV28 to TRBJ2-3, with D possibly called TRBD1 or TRBD2 (5 bases each). CDR1 and CDR2 from the germline V gene are MDHEN and SYDVKM. The V gene lost 6 bases and the J gene lost 3 bases, with 16 bases spanning the gap. The CDR3 consists of 15 residues. The CDR3 sequence is CASSPGTLGTDTQYF. The CDR3 nucleotides are TGTGCCAGCAGCCCCGGGACCCTGGGGACAGATACGCAGTATTTT.

The V call is TRBV5-4, the J call TRBJ1-3, with TRBD1 matching over 7 bases. In germline, CDR1 is SGHNT, CDR2 YYREEE (reference sequence). The CDR3 sequence is 15 residues long. V shed 3 bases, J shed 0 bases, and the junction held 3 bases outside the gene matches. The CDR3 DNA follows: TGTGCCAGCAGCTCCGGACAGGACTCTGGAAACACCATATATTTT. Translated: CASSSGQDSGNTIYF.

The gene calls are TRBV27 and TRBJ2-1, with D maybe TRBD2 (6 bases). V was cut by 7 bases and J by 6 bases, with 16 bases left in between. Germline V gene lookup returns CDR1 MNHEY and CDR2 SMNVEV (reference sequence). The CDR3 is 14 residues long. CDR3 nucleotides: TGTGCCAGCACGGACCACTCCGGGGGCAATGAGCAGTTCTTC. Its protein is CASTDHSGGNEQFF.

The table lists this clone with a count of one. The chain couples TRBV28 to TRBJ2-1; D is possibly TRBD2 (6 bases). Germline CDR1 is MDHEN and CDR2 is SYDVKM. This CDR3 comprises 15 residues. Deletions cut 0 bases from V and 9 bases from J, with 15 bases between. CDR3 DNA sequence: TGTGCCAGCAGTTTATGGGGCGGGACGTCTCCTGAGCAGTTCTTC. Residues: CASSLWGGTSPEQFF.

The rearrangement uses TRBV7-2 and TRBJ2-3; D gene uncertain. Trimming shortened V by 5 bases and J by 6 bases, and 9 bases separated the two germline ends. CDR1 SGHTA and CDR2 FQGNSA come from the germline V gene. This CDR3 spans 12 amino acids. CDR3 amino acids: CASSPMADTQYF. The CDR3, as DNA: TGTGCCAGCAGCCCGATGGCGGATACGCAGTATTTT.

This chain connects TRBV7-2 to TRBJ2-1; D possibly matches TRBD1 or TRBD2 (5 bases each). The CDR3 length is 14 residues. CDR1 SGHTA and CDR2 FQGNSA come from the germline V gene. V was pared by 3 bases and J by 7 bases, with 13 bases between. The CDR3 DNA follows: TGTGCCAGCAGCTTGGGACCATTGGGGAATGAGCAGTTCTTC. This codes for CASSLGPLGNEQFF.

This chain links TRBV29-1 with TRBJ2-1; 9 bases match TRBD1. The junction had 12 bases not matched to a gene; V was cut back by 7 bases and J by 5 bases. This CDR3 is built from 15 residues. Germline assignment: CDR1 SQVTM and CDR2 ANQGSEA. The CDR3 nucleotides are TGCAGCGCCTCACCAGGACAGGGGCAGAACAATGAGCAGTTCTTC. Amino acid sequence: CSASPGQGQNNEQFF.

V gene TRBV9 combines with J gene TRBJ2-2, with D maybe TRBD1 (6 bases). Germline values: CDR1 SGDLS, CDR2 YYNGEE. The CDR3 covers 13 residues. Trimming removed 6 bases at V and 5 bases at J, with 11 bases between. The CDR3 coding sequence is TGTGCCAGCAATGGGGGCAAAACCGGGGAGCTGTTTTTT. Translation gives CASNGGKTGELFF.

The V and J genes are TRBV19 and TRBJ2-3, with D possibly being TRBD2 (5 bases). Germline V gene lookup returns CDR1 LNHDA and CDR2 SQIVND (reference sequence). The CDR3 sequence is 13 residues long. Trimming left V 6 bases short and J 2 bases short, with 9 bases between. As DNA, the CDR3 is TGTGCCAGTAGGGCTAGCCCCACAGATACGCAGTATTTT. Protein product: CASRASPTDTQYF.

The V call is TRBV14, the J call TRBJ2-7, with TRBD1 matching 10 bases. The V segment lost 3 bases and the J segment 1 base; nucleotides outside the gene matches: 12. The CDR3 runs 18 residues. Germline values: CDR1 SGHDN, CDR2 FVKESK. The CDR3 reads CASSQPSGTGVKSYEQYF. The DNA of the CDR3 is TGTGCCAGCAGCCAGCCCTCCGGGACAGGGGTTAAATCCTACGAGCAGTACTTC.

This clone was seen only a few times. This specimen includes other DNA sequences encoding the same CDR3. In DNA, the CDR3 is TGTGCCAGCTCTCTACAGGGTATAAACACTGAAGCTTTCTTT. Encoded protein: CASSLQGINTEAFF. The V gene is TRBV18, the J gene TRBJ1-1; D perhaps matches TRBD1 (6 bases). CDR3 length equals 14 residues. V gave up 6 bases and J gave up 2 bases, with 13 bases separating them. CDR1 is KGHSH and CDR2 is LQKENI in the germline V gene.